Included here is one TCR beta chain sequence, with context. This sample was taken from a study of blood T cell repertoires in COVID-19. Repertoires were generated with immunoSEQ multiplex PCR, while TCRdb's copy carries only in-frame clones and drops some. This repertoire shows about 40,000 clones, approximately 84% found once; its top ten account for approximately 15%. V dropped 2 bases and J dropped 1 base, with 8 bases sitting between them. This CDR3 is built from 14 residues. In germline, CDR1 is MNHEY, CDR2 SVGEGT. This clonotype originated in a human donor in a cohort sampled during active COVID-19. This chain links TRBV6-2 or TRBV6-3 with TRBJ1-1; D gene uncertain. Sequenced: peripheral blood. DNA for the CDR3: TGTGCCAGCAGTTACAGCTTCAAGAACACTGAAGCTTTCTTT. The encoded protein is CASSYSFKNTEAFF.